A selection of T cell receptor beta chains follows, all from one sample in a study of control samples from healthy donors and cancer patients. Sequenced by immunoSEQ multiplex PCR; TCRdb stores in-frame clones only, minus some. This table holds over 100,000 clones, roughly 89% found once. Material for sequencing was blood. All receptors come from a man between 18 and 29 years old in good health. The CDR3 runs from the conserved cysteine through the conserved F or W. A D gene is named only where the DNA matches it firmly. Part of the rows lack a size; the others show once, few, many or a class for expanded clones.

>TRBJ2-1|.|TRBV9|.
CASSVTKPMDVYNEQFF
TGTGCCAGCAGCGTAACCAAACCAATGGACGTATACAATGAGCAGTTCTTC
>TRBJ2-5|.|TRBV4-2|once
CASSRGGVGGTQYF
TGTGCCAGCAGCCGGGGCGGGGTTGGGGGGACCCAGTACTTC
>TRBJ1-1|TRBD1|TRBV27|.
CASSFGTGGVYTEAFF
TGTGCCAGCAGTTTCGGGACAGGGGGCGTATACACTGAAGCTTTCTTT
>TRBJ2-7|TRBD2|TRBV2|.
CASRGTGGSYEQYF
TGTGCCAGCCGGGGGACGGGGGGGAGCTACGAGCAGTACTTC
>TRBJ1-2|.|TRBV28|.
CASSLEVGVAPNYGYTF
TGTGCCAGCAGTTTAGAAGTTGGGGTTGCCCCAAACTATGGCTACACCTTC
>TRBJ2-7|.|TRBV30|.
CARSVTSAGEQYF
TGTGCCCGGAGTGTAACCTCCGCGGGTGAGCAGTACTTC
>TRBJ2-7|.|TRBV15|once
CATRAGYEQYF
TGTGCCACCAGGGCGGGGTACGAGCAGTACTTC
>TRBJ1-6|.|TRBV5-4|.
CASSIRKSPLHF
TGTGCCAGCAGCATTAGAAAGTCACCCCTCCACTTT
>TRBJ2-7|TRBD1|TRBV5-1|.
CASSLGGTGGLYEQYF
TGCGCCAGCAGCTTGGGTGGGACAGGGGGCCTGTACGAGCAGTACTTC
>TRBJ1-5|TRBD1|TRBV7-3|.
CASSKPLRDRANQPQHF
TGTGCCAGCAGCAAACCCCTCCGGGACAGAGCTAATCAGCCCCAGCATTTT
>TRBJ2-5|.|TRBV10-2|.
CASRDWASTSETQYF
TGCGCCAGCAGGGATTGGGCCAGCACCTCGGAGACCCAGTACTTC
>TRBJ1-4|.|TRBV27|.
CASRLQGTREKLFF
TGTGCCAGCAGACTCCAGGGGACCAGGGAAAAACTGTTTTTT
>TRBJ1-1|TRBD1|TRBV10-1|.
CASSSQGVTEAFF
TGCGCCAGCAGTTCCCAGGGGGTCACTGAAGCTTTCTTT
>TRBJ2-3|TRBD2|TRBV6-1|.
CASSERRRGGIDTQYF
TGTGCCAGCAGTGAACGAAGGCGGGGGGGGATAGATACGCAGTATTTT
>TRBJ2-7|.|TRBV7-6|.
CASSSEAHSGYEQYF
TGTGCCAGCAGCTCCGAAGCCCATTCGGGGTACGAGCAGTACTTC
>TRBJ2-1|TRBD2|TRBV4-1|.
CASSQPSGGTYNEQFF
TGCGCCAGCAGCCAACCCAGCGGGGGAACGTACAATGAGCAGTTCTTC
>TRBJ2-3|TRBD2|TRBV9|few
CASSVGLAGGPDTQYF
TGTGCCAGCAGCGTAGGACTAGCGGGGGGGCCAGATACGCAGTATTTT
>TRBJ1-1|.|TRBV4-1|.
CASSQGIWLSGTLITEAFF
TGCGCCAGCAGCCAAGGAATCTGGCTTTCTGGCACCCTAATAACTGAAGCTTTCTTT
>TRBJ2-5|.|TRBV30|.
CAWSVGETQYF
TGTGCCTGGAGTGTAGGCGAGACCCAGTACTTC
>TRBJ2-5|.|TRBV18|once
CASSPAGETQYF
TGTGCCAGCTCACCAGCGGGAGAGACCCAGTACTTC
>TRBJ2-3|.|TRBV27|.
CASTPEGRGTDTQYF
TGTGCCAGCACCCCTGAGGGGCGCGGCACAGATACGCAGTATTTT
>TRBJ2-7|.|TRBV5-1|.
CASSADRGFSYEQYF
TGCGCCAGCAGCGCGGACAGAGGGTTCTCCTACGAGCAGTACTTC
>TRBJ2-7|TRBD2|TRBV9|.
CASSASGLATEQYF
TGTGCCAGCAGCGCCTCGGGACTAGCGACCGAGCAGTACTTC
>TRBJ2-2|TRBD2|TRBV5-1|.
CASKRGDRKNTGELFF
TGCGCCAGCAAACGGGGGGATCGCAAGAACACCGGGGAGCTGTTTTTT
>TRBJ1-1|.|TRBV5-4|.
CASSLVGINTEAFF
TGTGCCAGCAGCTTGGTGGGTATCAACACTGAAGCTTTCTTT
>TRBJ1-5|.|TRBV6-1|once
CASSEVTGTIQPQHF
TGTGCCAGCAGTGAAGTTACAGGGACAATTCAGCCCCAGCATTTT
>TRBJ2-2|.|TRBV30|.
CAWSVLLASAGELFF
TGTGCCTGGAGTGTACTATTAGCTTCGGCCGGGGAGCTGTTTTTT
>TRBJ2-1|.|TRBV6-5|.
CASSYSEEQFF
TGTGCCAGCAGTTACTCGGAGGAGCAGTTCTTC
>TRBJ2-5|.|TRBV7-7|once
CASSTRHPTGAREETQYF
TGTGCCAGCAGCACCCGACACCCCACGGGGGCGCGAGAAGAGACCCAGTACTTC
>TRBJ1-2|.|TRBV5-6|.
CASSLAPSGSYGYTF
TGTGCCAGCAGCTTGGCCCCTTCGGGCAGCTATGGCTACACCTTC
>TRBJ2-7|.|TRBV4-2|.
CASSPDSSSYEQYF
TGTGCCAGCAGTCCGGACAGCAGCTCCTACGAGCAGTACTTC
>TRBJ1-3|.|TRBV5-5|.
CASSSGTPGNTIYF
TGTGCCAGCAGCTCGGGGACGCCTGGAAACACCATATATTTT
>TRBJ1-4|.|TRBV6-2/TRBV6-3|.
CASSRGTSNEKLFF
TGTGCCAGCAGTCGCGGGACCTCTAATGAAAAACTGTTTTTT
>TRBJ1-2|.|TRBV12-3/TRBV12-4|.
CASSLERGTGYTF
TGTGCCAGCAGTTTAGAGAGGGGGACTGGCTACACCTTC